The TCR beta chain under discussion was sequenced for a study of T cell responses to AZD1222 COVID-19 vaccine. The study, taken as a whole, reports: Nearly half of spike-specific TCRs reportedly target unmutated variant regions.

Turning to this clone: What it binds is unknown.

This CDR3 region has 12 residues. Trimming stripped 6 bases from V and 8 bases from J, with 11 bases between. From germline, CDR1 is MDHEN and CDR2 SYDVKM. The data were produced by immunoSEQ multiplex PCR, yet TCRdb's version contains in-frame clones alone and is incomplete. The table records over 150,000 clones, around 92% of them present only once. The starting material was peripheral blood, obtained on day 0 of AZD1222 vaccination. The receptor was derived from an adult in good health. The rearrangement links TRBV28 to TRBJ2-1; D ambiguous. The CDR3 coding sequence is TGTGCCAGCAGCCCCCCCGGCGATGAGCAGTTCTTC. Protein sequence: CASSPPGDEQFF.